This T cell receptor (beta chain) was identified during a study of vaccination and CD4 T cells after COVID-19. Study-wide background: Of the convalescent patients, who were SARS-CoV-2 positive by nasal swab PCR, some ten had mild and one severe disease. Post-vaccination samples were procured at a median of 72 days following dose two (range 14 to 241).

This clonotype was counted a few times. The antigen is unknown. This sample's treatment: approximately nine-day PBMC culture with coronavirus spike peptide pools or control peptides (ViraFEST assay). Oncomine TCR Beta short-read sequencing was applied to DNA from cultured CD4+ T cells. TCRdb recomputed calls from the PCR reads with MiXCR, one row per CDR3 protein. The repertoire holds more than 14,000 distinct CDR3 sequences, under 60% seen once, with roughly a quarter in the top ten. The CDR3 is made up of 14 amino acids. Trimming removed 6 bases from V and 8 bases from J, with 16 bases in between. Germline CDR1 MDHEN, CDR2 SYDVKM. Regarding the study as a whole: Reactive clone data from convalescent patients indicated a median of about 90% appearing only post-vaccination.

The TCR originated in a human donor with COVID-19. The sample in question was cultured CD4+ T cells from blood, obtained after SARS-CoV-2 vaccination. The V and J genes are TRBV28 and TRBJ1-4; D call uncertain. The CDR3 sequence: CASSPQVVGEKLFF. CDR3 in DNA: TGTGCCAGCAGCCCCCAGGTGGTTGGGGAAAAACTGTTTTTT.